Listed below are T cell receptor beta chains from one sample, sequenced in a study of CD8+ T cells in alopecia areata. Only in-frame clones appear in the TCRdb table, and some are missing; sequencing was by immunoSEQ multiplex PCR. In the table there are around 35,000 clones, roughly 53% of which are singletons. The sample comprised CD4+ Tregs sorted from blood. The receptor source for this set is a human donor with alopecia areata. Each CDR3 is given without its conserved first and last residue. D genes are given only for firm matches. Size is stated for part of the rows, as once, few or many counts, or as a class when the clone is expanded.

abundance: few
v_gene: TRBV7-2
d_gene: .
CDR3aa: ASSLYGSNYGYT

abundance: .
v_gene: TRBV7-2
d_gene: .
CDR3aa: ASSLTSEQY

abundance: .
v_gene: TRBV7-9
d_gene: TRBD2
CDR3aa: ASSLGAGAYEQY

abundance: .
v_gene: TRBV6-1
d_gene: .
CDR3aa: ASSVRPEQY

abundance: once
v_gene: TRBV2
d_gene: .
CDR3aa: ASSEGVWGTEAF

abundance: .
v_gene: TRBV30
d_gene: .
CDR3aa: AWVPQTGNEQF

abundance: .
v_gene: TRBV7-9
d_gene: .
CDR3aa: AVRTAEYGYT

abundance: .
v_gene: TRBV28
d_gene: .
CDR3aa: ASTKKGGELF

abundance: few
v_gene: TRBV2
d_gene: TRBD1
CDR3aa: AKKDRGVTDTQY

abundance: .
v_gene: TRBV28
d_gene: .
CDR3aa: ASRAHSLEPQH

abundance: .
v_gene: TRBV6-5
d_gene: .
CDR3aa: ASGTNTGELF

abundance: .
v_gene: TRBV7-3
d_gene: .
CDR3aa: ASSSGLSPNEQF

abundance: medium-sized
v_gene: TRBV15
d_gene: .
CDR3aa: ATSRHSGELF

abundance: .
v_gene: TRBV5-1
d_gene: TRBD2
CDR3aa: ASSPLAGAHEQF

abundance: medium-sized
v_gene: TRBV28
d_gene: .
CDR3aa: ASSPAQGGNYGYT

abundance: .
v_gene: TRBV6-5
d_gene: .
CDR3aa: ASSYSGQMNTEAF

abundance: .
v_gene: TRBV28
d_gene: .
CDR3aa: ASILRGNTEAF

abundance: .
v_gene: TRBV7-2
d_gene: .
CDR3aa: ASSSQGGQPQH

abundance: .
v_gene: TRBV28
d_gene: .
CDR3aa: ASSLRHYGYT

abundance: once
v_gene: TRBV27
d_gene: TRBD2
CDR3aa: ATQIAGGPSYEQY